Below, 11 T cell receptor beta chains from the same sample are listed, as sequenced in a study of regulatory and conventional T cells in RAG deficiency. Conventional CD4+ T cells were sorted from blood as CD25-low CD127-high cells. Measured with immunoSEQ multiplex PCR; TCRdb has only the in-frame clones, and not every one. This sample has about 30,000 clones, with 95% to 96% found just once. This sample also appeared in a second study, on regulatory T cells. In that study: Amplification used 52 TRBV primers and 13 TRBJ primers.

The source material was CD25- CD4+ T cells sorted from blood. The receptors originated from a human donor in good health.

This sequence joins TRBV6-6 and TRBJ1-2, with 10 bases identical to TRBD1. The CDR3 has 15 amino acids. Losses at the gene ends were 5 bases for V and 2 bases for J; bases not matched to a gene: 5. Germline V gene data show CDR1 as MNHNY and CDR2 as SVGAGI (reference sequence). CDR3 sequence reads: CASSVPGQGNYGYTF. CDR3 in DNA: TGTGCCAGCAGTGTGCCGGGACAGGGGAACTATGGCTACACCTTC.

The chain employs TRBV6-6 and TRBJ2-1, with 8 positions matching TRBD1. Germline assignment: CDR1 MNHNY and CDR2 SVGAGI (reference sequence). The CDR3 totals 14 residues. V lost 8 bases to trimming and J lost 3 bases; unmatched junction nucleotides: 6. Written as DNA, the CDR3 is TGTGCCAGCGGTGGACAGGGAGACTACAATGAGCAGTTCTTC. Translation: CASGGQGDYNEQFF.

CDR3 region: CASRPGLVNSYEQYF. The CDR3 coding sequence is TGTGCCAGCAGGCCTGGGCTCGTTAACTCCTACGAGCAGTACTTC. The chain links TRBV25-1 to TRBJ2-7, with no clear D. The CDR3 totals 15 residues. The ends were cut back, 6 bases at V and 0 bases at J, with 15 bases in the middle. Germline V gene sequence: CDR1 MGHDK, CDR2 SYGVNS.

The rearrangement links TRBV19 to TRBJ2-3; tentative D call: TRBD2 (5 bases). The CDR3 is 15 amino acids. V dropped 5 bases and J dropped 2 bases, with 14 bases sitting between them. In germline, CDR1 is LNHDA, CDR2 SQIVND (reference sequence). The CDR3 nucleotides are TGTGCCAGTAGTCGGACTTCTACATCCACAGATACGCAGTATTTT. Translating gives CASSRTSTSTDTQYF.

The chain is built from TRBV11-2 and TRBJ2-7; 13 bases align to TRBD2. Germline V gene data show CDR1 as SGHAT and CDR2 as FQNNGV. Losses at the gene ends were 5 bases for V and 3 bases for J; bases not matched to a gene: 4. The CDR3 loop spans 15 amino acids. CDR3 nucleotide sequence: TGTGCCAGCAGCCTAAGGACTAGCGGGGGCTACGAGCAGTACTTC. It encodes CASSLRTSGGYEQYF.

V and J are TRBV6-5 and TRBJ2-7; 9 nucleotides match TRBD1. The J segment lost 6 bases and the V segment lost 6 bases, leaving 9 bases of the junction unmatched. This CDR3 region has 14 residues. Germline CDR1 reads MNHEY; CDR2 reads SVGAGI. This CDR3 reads CASRYDRGRGEQYF. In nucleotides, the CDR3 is TGTGCCAGCAGGTACGACAGGGGGAGGGGCGAGCAGTACTTC.

The CDR3 loop reads CASSPRTGGENTEAFF. DNA of the CDR3: TGTGCCAGCAGCCCTCGGACAGGTGGGGAGAACACTGAAGCTTTCTTT. The chain combines TRBV7-9 with TRBJ1-1; 7 bases agree with TRBD1. CDR1 is SEHNR and CDR2 is FQNEAQ in the germline V gene (reference sequence). The V segment lost 5 bases and the J segment 1 base; nucleotides outside the gene matches: 10. The CDR3 totals 16 residues.

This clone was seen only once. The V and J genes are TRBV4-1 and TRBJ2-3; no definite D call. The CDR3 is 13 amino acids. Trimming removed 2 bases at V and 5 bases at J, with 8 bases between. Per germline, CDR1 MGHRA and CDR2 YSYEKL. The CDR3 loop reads CASSQREQDTQYF. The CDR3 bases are TGCGCCAGCAGCCAACGAGAGCAAGATACGCAGTATTTT.

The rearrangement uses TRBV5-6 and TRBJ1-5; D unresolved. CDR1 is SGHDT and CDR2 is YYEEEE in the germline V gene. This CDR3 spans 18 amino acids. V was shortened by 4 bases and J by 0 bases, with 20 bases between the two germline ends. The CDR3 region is CASSPSTLLTYSNQPQHF. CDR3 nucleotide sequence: TGTGCCAGCAGCCCCTCGACACTGCTGACCTATAGCAATCAGCCCCAGCATTTT.

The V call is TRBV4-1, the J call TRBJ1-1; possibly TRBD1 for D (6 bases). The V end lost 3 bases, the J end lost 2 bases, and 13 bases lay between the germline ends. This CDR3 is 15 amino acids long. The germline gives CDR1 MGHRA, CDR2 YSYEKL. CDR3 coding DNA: TGCGCCAGCAGCCACTTTCGGGGACAAAACACTGAAGCTTTCTTT. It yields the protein CASSHFRGQNTEAFF.

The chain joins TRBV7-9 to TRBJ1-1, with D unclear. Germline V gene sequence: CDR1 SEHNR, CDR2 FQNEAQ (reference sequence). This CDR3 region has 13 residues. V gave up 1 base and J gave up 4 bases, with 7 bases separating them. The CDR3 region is CASSLGAGTEAFF. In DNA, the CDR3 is TGTGCCAGCAGCTTAGGGGCTGGCACTGAAGCTTTCTTT.